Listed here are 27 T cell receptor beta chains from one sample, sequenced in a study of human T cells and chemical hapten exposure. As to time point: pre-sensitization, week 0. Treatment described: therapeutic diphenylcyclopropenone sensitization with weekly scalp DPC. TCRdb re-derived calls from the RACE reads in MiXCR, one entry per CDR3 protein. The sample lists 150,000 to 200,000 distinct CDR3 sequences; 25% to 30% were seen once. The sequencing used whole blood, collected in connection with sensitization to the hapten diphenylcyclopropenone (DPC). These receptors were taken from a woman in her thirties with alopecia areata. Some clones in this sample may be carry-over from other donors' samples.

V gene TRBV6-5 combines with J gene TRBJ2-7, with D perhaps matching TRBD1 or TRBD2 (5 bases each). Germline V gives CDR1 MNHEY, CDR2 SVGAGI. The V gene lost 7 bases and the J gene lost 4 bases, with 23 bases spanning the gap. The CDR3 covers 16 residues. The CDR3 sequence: CASNPFGASPGYEQYF. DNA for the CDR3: TGTGCCAGCAACCCCTTCGGGGCCAGCCCAGGATACGAGCAGTACTTC.

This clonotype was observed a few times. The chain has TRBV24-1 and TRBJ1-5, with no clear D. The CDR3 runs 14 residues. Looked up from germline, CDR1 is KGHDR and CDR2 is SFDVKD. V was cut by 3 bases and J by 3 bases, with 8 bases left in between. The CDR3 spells CATSDATDNQPQHF. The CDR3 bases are TGTGCCACCAGTGATGCGACGGACAATCAGCCCCAGCATTTT.

The CDR3 DNA reads as TGTGCCAGCAGCCCAGACAGACACGATCAGCCCCAGCATTTT. Amino acid sequence: CASSPDRHDQPQHF. The chain combines TRBV3-1 with TRBJ1-5; D may be TRBD1 (5 bases). Trimming removed 4 bases from V and 5 bases from J, with 12 bases in between. Germline V gives CDR1 LGHDT, CDR2 YNNKEL (reference sequence). The CDR3 length is 14 residues.

The CDR3 is CASSPTMNSPLHF. The DNA of the CDR3 is TGTGCCAGCAGCCCCACGATGAATTCACCCCTCCACTTT. This chain links TRBV3-1 with TRBJ1-6; no firm D call. V lost 4 bases to trimming and J lost 7 bases, with 8 bases between them. The length of the CDR3 is 13 residues. Germline CDR1 LGHDT, CDR2 YNNKEL (reference sequence).

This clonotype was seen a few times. The DNA for the CDR3 is TGTGCCACCAGGGAGTTTGGTTCACCCCTCCACTTT. This gives the protein CATREFGSPLHF. This chain joins TRBV6-5 and TRBJ1-6, with TRBD1 as a possible D gene (5 bases). The CDR3 spans 12 residues. Looked up from germline, CDR1 is MNHEY and CDR2 is SVGAGI. Trimming took off 10 bases at V and 9 bases at J, with 13 bases between the two ends.

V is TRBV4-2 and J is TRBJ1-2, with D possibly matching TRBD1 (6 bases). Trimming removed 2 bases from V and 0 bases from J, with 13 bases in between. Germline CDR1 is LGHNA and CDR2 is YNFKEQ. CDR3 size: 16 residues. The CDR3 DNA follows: TGTGCCAGCAGCCAAAGTACAGGGCAGCCTAACTATGGCTACACCTTC. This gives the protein CASSQSTGQPNYGYTF.

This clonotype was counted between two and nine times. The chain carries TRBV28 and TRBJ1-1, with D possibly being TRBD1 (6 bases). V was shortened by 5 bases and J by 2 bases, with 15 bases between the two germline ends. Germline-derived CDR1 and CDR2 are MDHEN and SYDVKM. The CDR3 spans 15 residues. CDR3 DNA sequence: TGTGCCAGCAGTCCAGTTCTAGGGGGAAACACTGAAGCTTTCTTT. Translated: CASSPVLGGNTEAFF.

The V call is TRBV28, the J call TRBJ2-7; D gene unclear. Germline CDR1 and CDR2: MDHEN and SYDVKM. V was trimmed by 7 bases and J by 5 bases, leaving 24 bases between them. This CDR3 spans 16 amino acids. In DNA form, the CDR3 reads TGTGCCAGCACCACCTCGAGACGTGGTTCGCGGCACGAGCAGTACTTC. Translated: CASTTSRRGSRHEQYF.

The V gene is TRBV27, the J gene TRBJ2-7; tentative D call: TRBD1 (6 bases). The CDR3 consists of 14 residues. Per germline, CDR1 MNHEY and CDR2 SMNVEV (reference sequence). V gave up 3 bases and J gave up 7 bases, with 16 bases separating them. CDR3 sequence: CASSFIQGTGEQYF. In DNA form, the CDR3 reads TGTGCCAGCAGTTTCATCCAGGGTACAGGGGAGCAGTACTTC.

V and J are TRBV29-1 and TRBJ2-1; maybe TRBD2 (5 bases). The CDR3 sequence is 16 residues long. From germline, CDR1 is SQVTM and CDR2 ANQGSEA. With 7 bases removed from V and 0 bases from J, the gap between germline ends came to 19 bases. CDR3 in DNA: TGCAGCGCCCAAAGTGGAGCGGAACGCTCCTACAATGAGCAGTTCTTC. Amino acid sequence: CSAQSGAERSYNEQFF.

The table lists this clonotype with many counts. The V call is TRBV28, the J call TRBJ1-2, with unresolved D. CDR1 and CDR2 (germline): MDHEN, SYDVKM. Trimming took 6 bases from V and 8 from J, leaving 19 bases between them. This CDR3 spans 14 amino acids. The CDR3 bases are TGTGCCAGCAGCCCTACTGACATCTCCAGCGGCTACACCTTC. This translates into CASSPTDISSGYTF.

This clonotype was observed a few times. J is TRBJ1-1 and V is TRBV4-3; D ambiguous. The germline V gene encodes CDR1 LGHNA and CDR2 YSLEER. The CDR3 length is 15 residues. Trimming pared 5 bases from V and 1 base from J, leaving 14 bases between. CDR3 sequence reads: CASSVGGAANTEAFF. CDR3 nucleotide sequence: TGCGCCAGCAGCGTAGGAGGAGCGGCGAACACTGAAGCTTTCTTT.

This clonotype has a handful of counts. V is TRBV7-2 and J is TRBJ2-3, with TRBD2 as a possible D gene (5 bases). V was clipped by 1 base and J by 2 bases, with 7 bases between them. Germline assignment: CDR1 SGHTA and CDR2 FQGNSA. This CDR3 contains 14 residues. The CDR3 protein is CASSLGGVTDTQYF. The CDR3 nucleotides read TGTGCCAGCAGCTTAGGGGGAGTCACAGATACGCAGTATTTT.

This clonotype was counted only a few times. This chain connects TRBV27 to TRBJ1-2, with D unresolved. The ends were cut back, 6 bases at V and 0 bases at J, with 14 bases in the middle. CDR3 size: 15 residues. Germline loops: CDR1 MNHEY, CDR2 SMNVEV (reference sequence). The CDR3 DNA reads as TGTGCCAGCAGAAAACCGGGAAATCCTAACTATGGCTACACCTTC. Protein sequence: CASRKPGNPNYGYTF.

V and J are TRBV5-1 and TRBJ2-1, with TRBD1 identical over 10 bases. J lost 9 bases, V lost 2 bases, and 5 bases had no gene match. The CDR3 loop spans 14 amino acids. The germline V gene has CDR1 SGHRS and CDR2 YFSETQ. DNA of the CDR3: TGCGCCAGCAGCTTAAGGGACAGGGGTAGTGAGCAGTTCTTC. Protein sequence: CASSLRDRGSEQFF.

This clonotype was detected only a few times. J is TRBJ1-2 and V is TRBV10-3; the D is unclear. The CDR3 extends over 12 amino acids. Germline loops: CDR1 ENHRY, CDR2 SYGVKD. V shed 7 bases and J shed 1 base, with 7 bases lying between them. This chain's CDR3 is CAITGDNYGYTF. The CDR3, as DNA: TGTGCCATCACTGGGGATAACTATGGCTACACCTTC.

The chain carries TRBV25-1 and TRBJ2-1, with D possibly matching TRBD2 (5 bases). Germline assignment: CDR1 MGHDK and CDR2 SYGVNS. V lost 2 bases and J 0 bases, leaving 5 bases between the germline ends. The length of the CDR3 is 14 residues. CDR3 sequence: CASSEGSSYNEQFF. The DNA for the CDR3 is TGTGCCAGCAGTGAAGGGAGCTCCTACAATGAGCAGTTCTTC.

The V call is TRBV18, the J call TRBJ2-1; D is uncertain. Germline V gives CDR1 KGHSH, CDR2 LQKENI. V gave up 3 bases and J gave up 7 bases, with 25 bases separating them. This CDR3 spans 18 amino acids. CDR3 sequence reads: CASSPFLSLGDMINEQFF. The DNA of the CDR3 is TGTGCCAGCTCACCCTTTTTATCGCTTGGGGATATGATAAATGAGCAGTTCTTC.

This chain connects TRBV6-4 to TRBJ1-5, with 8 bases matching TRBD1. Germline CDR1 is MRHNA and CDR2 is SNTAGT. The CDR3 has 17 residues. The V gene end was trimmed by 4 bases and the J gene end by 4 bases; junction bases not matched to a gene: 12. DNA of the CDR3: TGTGCCAGCAGTGGGGAGACCCGGGACAGGATTAATCAGCCCCAGCATTTT. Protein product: CASSGETRDRINQPQHF.

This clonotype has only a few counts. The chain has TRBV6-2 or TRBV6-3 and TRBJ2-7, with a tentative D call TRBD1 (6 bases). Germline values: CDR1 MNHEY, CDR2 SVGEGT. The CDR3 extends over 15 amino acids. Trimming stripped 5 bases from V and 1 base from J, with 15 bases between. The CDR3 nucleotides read TGTGCCAGCAGTAGAATGTACAGGGATTCCTACGAGCAGTACTTC. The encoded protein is CASSRMYRDSYEQYF.

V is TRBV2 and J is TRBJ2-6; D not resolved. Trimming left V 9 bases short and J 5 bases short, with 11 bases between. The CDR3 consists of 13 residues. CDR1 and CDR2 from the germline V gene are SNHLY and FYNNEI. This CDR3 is CASSTGWANVLTF. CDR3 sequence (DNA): TGTGCCAGTTCGACTGGTTGGGCCAACGTCCTGACTTTC.

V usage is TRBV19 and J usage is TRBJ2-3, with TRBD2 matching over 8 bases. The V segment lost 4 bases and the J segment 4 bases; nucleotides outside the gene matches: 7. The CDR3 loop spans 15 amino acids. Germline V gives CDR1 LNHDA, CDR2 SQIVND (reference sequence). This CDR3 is CASSNGGRMADTQYF. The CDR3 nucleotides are TGTGCCAGTAGTAATGGCGGGAGGATGGCAGATACGCAGTATTTT.

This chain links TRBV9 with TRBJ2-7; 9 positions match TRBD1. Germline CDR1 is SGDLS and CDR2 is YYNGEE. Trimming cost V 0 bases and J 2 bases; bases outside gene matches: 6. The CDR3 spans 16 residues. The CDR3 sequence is CASSVAPGTGTYEQYF. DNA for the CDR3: TGTGCCAGCAGCGTAGCCCCCGGGACAGGGACCTACGAGCAGTACTTC.

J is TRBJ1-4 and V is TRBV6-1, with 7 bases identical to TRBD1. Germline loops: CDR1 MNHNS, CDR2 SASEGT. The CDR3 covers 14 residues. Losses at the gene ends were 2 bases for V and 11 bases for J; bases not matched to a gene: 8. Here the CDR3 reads CASSEQNLQGKLFF. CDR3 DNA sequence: TGTGCCAGCAGTGAACAGAATCTACAGGGGAAACTGTTTTTT.

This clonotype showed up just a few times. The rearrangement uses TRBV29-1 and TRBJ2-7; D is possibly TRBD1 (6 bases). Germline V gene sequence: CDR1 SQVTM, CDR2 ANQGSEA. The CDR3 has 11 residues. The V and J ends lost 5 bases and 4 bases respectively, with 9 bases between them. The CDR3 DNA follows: TGCAGCGTTCAACAGGGTTACGAGCAGTACTTC. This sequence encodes CSVQQGYEQYF.

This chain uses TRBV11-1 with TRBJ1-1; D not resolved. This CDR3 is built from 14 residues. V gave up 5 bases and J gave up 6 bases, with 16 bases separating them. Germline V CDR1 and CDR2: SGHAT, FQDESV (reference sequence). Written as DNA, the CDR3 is TGTGCCAGCAGCCAACGAGGACCGAGACCTGAAGCTTTCTTT. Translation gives CASSQRGPRPEAFF.

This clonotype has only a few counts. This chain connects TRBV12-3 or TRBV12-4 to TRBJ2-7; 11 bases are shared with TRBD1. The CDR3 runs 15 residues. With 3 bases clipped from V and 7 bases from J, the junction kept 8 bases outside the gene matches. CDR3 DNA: TGTGCCAGCAGTTTCGGGACAGGGGGATTTTTAGAGCAGTACTTC. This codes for CASSFGTGGFLEQYF.